This T cell receptor (beta chain) was captured in a study of T-cell memory formation after mild COVID-19. Study information: For the most part, TCR clusters were specific to one donor.

Barcoded TCR alpha and TCR beta cDNA libraries with UMIs came from 5'RACE using constant-segment primers. In TCRdb, the 5' RACE reads were re-called with MiXCR into one record per CDR3 protein. The data hold roughly 150,000 distinct CDR3 sequences, with about 23% observed a single time. Notes on this clonotype: Its antigen is undetermined. One junction end does not reproduce the germline sequence, and a read error may be involved.

Germline loops: CDR1 MNHEY, CDR2 SMNVEV (reference sequence). There are 15 residues in the CDR3. Points from the study as a whole: Clones contracting day 15 to 85 were balanced CD4/CD8; later expanders leaned CD4+. Clonal second-wave expansions that peaked on day 37 had unconfirmed SARS-CoV-2 specificity.

The J gene is TRBJ2-1, the V gene TRBV27; 7 bases agree with TRBD2. Material: PBMCs or a T cell subset sorted from them (not recorded which). This clonotype was obtained from an adult woman who had mild COVID-19 (a few samples of this study predate the infection). Cell type and time point are not known. As DNA, the CDR3 is TGCACCAGCAGTTTCACGGGGGGAAACTACAATGAGCAGTTCTTC. Its protein product is CTSSFTGGNYNEQFF.